This record looks at one T cell receptor (beta chain) sequence and its context. V trimming: 4 bases; J trimming: 5 bases; junction bases outside the gene matches: 2. The germline gives CDR1 SQVTM, CDR2 ANQGSEA. The CDR3 loop spans 13 amino acids. This entry comes from a study of cytomegalovirus exposure and HLA in healthy donors. It was with 60 Vbeta and 13 Jbeta primers that the PCR ran. The method was immunoSEQ multiplex PCR; TCRdb's version includes in-frame clones alone and lacks a portion of them. The sample holds tens of thousands of clones, roughly 79% seen once. The chain has TRBV29-1 and TRBJ1-1; TRBD1 aligns across 12 bases. The sequenced sample consisted of PBMCs. The source is a woman in her 30s in good health and CMV-seronegative. CDR3 sequence (DNA): TGCAGCGTTGGGGACAGGGGGCTTACTGAAGCTTTCTTT. This codes for CSVGDRGLTEAFF.